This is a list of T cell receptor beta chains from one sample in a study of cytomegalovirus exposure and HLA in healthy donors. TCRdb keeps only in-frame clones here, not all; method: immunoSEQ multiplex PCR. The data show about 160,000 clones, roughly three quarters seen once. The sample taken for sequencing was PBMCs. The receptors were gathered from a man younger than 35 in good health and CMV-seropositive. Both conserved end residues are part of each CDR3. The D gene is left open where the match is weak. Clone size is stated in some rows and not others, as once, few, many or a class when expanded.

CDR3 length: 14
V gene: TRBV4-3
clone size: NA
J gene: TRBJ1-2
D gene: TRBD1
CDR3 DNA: TGCGCCAGCAGCCAATGGACAGGGGGAGATGGCTACACCTTC
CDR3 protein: CASSQWTGGDGYTF

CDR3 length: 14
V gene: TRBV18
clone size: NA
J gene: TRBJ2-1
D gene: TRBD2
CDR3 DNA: TGTGCCAGCTCACCAAGCGGGGCGGACAATGAGCAGTTCTTC
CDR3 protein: CASSPSGADNEQFF

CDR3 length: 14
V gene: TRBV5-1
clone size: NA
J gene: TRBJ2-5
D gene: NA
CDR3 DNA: TGCGCCAGCAGCTCGGAAGGGGGTTCAGAGACCCAGTACTTC
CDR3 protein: CASSSEGGSETQYF

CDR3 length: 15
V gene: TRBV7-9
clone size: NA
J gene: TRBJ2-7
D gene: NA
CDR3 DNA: TGTGCCAGCAGGTCAGAGCCAGGGGATCACTACGAGCAGTACTTC
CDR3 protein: CASRSEPGDHYEQYF

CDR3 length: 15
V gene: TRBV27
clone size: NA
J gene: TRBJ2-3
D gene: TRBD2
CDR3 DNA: TGTGCCAGCACCCCAGAGCGGGAGAACACAGATACGCAGTATTTT
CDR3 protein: CASTPERENTDTQYF

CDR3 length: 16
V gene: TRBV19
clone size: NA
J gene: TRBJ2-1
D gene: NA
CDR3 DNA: TGTGCCAGTAGTATCGGTTATAGAGGAAACTACAATGAGCAGTTCTTC
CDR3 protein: CASSIGYRGNYNEQFF

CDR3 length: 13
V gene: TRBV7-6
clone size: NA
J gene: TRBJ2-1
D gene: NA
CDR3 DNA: TGTGCCAGCAGCCTTCAAGCAGGGTCTGAGCAGTTCTTC
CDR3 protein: CASSLQAGSEQFF

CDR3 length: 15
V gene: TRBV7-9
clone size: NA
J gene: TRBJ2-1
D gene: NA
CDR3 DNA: TGTGCCAGCAGCTTAGACTCCCTAAAGTCTAGTCGGCAGTTCTTC
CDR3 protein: CASSLDSLKSSRQFF

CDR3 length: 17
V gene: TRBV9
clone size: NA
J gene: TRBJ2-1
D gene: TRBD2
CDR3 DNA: TGTGCCAGCAGCGCCCCCCCGGCGCTAGCGGGGAGGGATGAGCAGTTCTTC
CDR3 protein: CASSAPPALAGRDEQFF

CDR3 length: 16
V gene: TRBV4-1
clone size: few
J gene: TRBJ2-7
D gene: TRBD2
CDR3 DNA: TGCGCCAGCAGCCAATACGAGCGGGGGTCCTCCTACGAGCAGTACTTC
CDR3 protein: CASSQYERGSSYEQYF

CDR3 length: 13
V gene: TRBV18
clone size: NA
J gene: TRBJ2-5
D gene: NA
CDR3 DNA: TGTGCCAGCTCGGGGGGGGGCCCCGAGACCCAGTACTTC
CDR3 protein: CASSGGGPETQYF

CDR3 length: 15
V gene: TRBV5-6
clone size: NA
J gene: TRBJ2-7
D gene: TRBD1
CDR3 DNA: TGTGCCAGCAGCTTTTGGGACAGGGGTCGCGACGAGCAGTACTTC
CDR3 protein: CASSFWDRGRDEQYF

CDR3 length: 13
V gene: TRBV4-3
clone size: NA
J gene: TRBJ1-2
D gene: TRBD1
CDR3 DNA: TGCGCCAGCAGCGACGACAGGGATTACGGCTACACCTTC
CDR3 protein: CASSDDRDYGYTF

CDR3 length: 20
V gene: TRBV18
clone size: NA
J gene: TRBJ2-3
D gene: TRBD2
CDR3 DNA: TGTGCCAGCTCAGTCTCCGGACTAGCGGGGGAGGAATTCAGCACAGATACGCAGTATTTT
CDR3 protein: CASSVSGLAGEEFSTDTQYF

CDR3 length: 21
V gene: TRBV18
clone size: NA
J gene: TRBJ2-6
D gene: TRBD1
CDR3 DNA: TGTGCCAGCTCACCAATAGTCCTCTCGGGACAGGGTGGCTCTGGGGCCAACGTCCTGACTTTC
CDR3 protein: CASSPIVLSGQGGSGANVLTF

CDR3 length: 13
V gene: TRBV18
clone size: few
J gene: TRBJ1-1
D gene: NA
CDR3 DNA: TGTGCCAGCTCACCAAGGGGTGACACTGAAGCTTTCTTT
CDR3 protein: CASSPRGDTEAFF

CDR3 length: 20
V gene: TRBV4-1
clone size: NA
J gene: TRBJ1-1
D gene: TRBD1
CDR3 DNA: TGCGCCAGCTTGGTCCCCTCCTCCTCGGGACAGGTTCCCTTGCACACTGAAGCTTTCTTT
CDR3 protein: CASLVPSSSGQVPLHTEAFF

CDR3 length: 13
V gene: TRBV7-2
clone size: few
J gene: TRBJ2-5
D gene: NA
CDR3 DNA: TGTGCCAGCAGCCTTGCAGCGCAAGAGACCCAGTACTTC
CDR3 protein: CASSLAAQETQYF

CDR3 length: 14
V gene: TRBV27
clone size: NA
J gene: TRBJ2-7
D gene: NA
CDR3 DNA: TGTGCCAGCAGTTGGGGGGGCAATTTTGACGAGCAGTACTTC
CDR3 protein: CASSWGGNFDEQYF

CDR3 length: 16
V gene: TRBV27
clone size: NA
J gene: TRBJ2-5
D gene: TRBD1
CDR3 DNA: TGTGCCAGCAGCCTTAGGCGGACAGGGGGGAGAGAGACCCAGTACTTC
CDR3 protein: CASSLRRTGGRETQYF

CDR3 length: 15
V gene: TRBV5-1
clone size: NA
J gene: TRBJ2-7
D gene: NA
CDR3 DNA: TGCGCCAGCAGCCGATGGGCAGGAAACTCCTACGAGCAGTACTTC
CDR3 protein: CASSRWAGNSYEQYF

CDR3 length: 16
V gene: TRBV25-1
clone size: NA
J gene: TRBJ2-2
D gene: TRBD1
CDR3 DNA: TGTGCCAGCAGTCTCACAGGGGCCCCGAACACCGGGGAGCTGTTTTTT
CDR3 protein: CASSLTGAPNTGELFF

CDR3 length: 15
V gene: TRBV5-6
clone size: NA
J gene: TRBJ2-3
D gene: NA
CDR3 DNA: TGTGCCAGCAGCCTCCGAGCGGGTGGTACAGATACGCAGTATTTT
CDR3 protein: CASSLRAGGTDTQYF

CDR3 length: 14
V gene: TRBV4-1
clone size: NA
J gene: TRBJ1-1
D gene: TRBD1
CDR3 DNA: TGCGCCAGCAGCCAACCGGACAGGGGAACTGAAGCTTTCTTT
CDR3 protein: CASSQPDRGTEAFF

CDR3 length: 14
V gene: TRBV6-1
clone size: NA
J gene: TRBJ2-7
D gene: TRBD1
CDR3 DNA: TGTGCCAGCAGTCGGGACAGGGGTGTCTACGAGCAGTACTTC
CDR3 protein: CASSRDRGVYEQYF

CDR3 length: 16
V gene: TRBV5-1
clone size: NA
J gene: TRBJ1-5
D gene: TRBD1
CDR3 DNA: TGCGCCAGCAGCTTGGCGCCGGGACAGGGTAATCAGCCCCAGCATTTT
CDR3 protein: CASSLAPGQGNQPQHF

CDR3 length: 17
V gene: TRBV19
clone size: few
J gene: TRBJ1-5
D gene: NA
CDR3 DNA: TGTGCCAGTAGTAGCACAGGATCTGCACGTACCAATCAGCCCCAGCATTTT
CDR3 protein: CASSSTGSARTNQPQHF

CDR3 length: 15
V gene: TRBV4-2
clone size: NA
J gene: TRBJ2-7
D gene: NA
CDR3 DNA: TGTGCCAGCAGCCAATCCAGTGTGACATCGCGCGAGCAGTACTTC
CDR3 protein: CASSQSSVTSREQYF

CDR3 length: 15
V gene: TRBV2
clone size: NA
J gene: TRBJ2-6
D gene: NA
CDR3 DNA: TGTGCCAGCACCCCCCTGCGCTCTGGGGCCAACGTCCTGACTTTC
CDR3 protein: CASTPLRSGANVLTF

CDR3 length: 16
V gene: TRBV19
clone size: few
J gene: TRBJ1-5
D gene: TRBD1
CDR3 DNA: TGTGCCAGCATAGACCGACAGGGGCGCGGCAATCAGCCCCAGCATTTT
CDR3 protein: CASIDRQGRGNQPQHF

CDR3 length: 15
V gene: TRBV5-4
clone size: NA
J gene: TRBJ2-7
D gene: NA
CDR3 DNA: TGTGCCAGCAGCCCGGAACCGGGAAACTCCTACGAGCAGTACTTC
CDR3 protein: CASSPEPGNSYEQYF

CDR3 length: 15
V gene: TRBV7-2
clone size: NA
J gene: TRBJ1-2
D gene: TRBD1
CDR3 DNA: TGTGCCAGCAGCTTCATCCGACAGGGGGCGACTGGCTACACCTTC
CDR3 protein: CASSFIRQGATGYTF

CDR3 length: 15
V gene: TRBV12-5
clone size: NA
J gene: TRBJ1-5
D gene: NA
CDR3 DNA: TGTGCTAGTGGTTTGTCAGGAGGTCGCAATCAGCCCCAGCATTTT
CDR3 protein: CASGLSGGRNQPQHF

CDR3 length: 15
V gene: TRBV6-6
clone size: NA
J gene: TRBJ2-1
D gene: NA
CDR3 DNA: TGTGCCAGCAGTTACTCCCTAGGCGGATTGGGTGAGCAGTTCTTC
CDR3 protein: CASSYSLGGLGEQFF

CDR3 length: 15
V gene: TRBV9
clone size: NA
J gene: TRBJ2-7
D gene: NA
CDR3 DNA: TGTGCCAGCAGCGCCCGGGACTCCTTCGACTACGAGCAGTACTTC
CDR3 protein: CASSARDSFDYEQYF

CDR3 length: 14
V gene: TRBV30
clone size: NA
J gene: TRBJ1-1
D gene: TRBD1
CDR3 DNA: TGTGCCTGGAGTGTAGGACAGGGGGGCACTGAAGCTTTCTTT
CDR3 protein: CAWSVGQGGTEAFF

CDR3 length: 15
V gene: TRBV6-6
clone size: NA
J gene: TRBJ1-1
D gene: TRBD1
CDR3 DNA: TGTGCCAGCAGCGGGACAGGAGAACTGAACACTGAAGCTTTCTTT
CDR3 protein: CASSGTGELNTEAFF

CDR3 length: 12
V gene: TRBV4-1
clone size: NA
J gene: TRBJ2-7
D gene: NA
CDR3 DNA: TGCGCCAGCAGCCGAACAGGGACCGAGCAGTACTTC
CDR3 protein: CASSRTGTEQYF